The rows below give T cell receptor beta chains drawn from one sample of a study of tumor-infiltrating lymphocytes in primary liver carcinoma. TCRdb independently ran MiXCR on the multiplex PCR reads; one entry per CDR3 protein. Among about 330,000 distinct CDR3 sequences listed, approximately 64% were seen once. Sequenced material: peripheral blood. Source of these receptors: a man in his forties or fifties with primary liver carcinoma and hepatitis B virus infection. Both conserved end residues are part of each CDR3. A D gene is named only where the DNA matches it firmly. Only some rows state a clone size, as once, few, many or a class for expanded clones.

j_gene: TRBJ2-1
v_gene: TRBV5-1
abundance: many
d_gene: -
CDR3nt: TGCGCCAGCAGCCAGGGACACAATGAGCAGTTCTTC
CDR3aa: CASSQGHNEQFF

j_gene: TRBJ2-2
v_gene: TRBV4-2
abundance: -
d_gene: -
CDR3nt: TGTGCCAGTCGAGGGGGGGTTATCACCGGGGAGCTGTTTTTT
CDR3aa: CASRGGVITGELFF

j_gene: TRBJ1-6
v_gene: TRBV6-5
abundance: few
d_gene: TRBD1
CDR3nt: TGTGCCAGCAGTTATTCCCGGGACAGTAGTTCACCCCTCCACTTT
CDR3aa: CASSYSRDSSSPLHF

j_gene: TRBJ1-5
v_gene: TRBV6-6
abundance: few
d_gene: TRBD1
CDR3nt: TGTGCCAGCCATACAGGGGGAAGCAATCAGCCCCAGCATTTT
CDR3aa: CASHTGGSNQPQHF

j_gene: TRBJ1-2
v_gene: TRBV28
abundance: few
d_gene: -
CDR3nt: TGTGCCAGCAGTGTCTTGGGGGAATATGGCTACACCTTC
CDR3aa: CASSVLGEYGYTF

j_gene: TRBJ2-2
v_gene: TRBV6-6
abundance: -
d_gene: -
CDR3nt: TGTGCCCGCAGACACAACACCGGGGGGCTGTTTTTT
CDR3aa: CARRHNTGGLFF

j_gene: TRBJ2-1
v_gene: TRBV4-3
abundance: -
d_gene: -
CDR3nt: TGCGCCAGCAGCCAAGATCTCACTTATCGTGGTGGGCAGTTCTTC
CDR3aa: CASSQDLTYRGGQFF

j_gene: TRBJ2-2
v_gene: TRBV4-3
abundance: many
d_gene: TRBD1
CDR3nt: TGCGCCAGCAGCCAAGATTTGATAACAGGGGGTAACACCGGGGAGCTGTTTTTT
CDR3aa: CASSQDLITGGNTGELFF

j_gene: TRBJ2-2
v_gene: TRBV11-2
abundance: -
d_gene: -
CDR3nt: TGTGCCTGCAGCTTAGTGGGGGGCGTCACCGGGGAACTGTTTTTT
CDR3aa: CACSLVGGVTGELFF

j_gene: TRBJ2-3
v_gene: TRBV6-1
abundance: many
d_gene: -
CDR3nt: TGTGCCAGCAGAAATATGTGGGGAAACACAGATACGCAGTATTTT
CDR3aa: CASRNMWGNTDTQYF

j_gene: TRBJ1-2
v_gene: TRBV11-2
abundance: -
d_gene: -
CDR3nt: TGTGCCAGCGGCCCCCGACATGACTGTGGCTACACCTTC
CDR3aa: CASGPRHDCGYTF

j_gene: TRBJ2-2
v_gene: TRBV4-1
abundance: many
d_gene: TRBD1
CDR3nt: TGCGCCAGCAGCCAAGGTTGGGGGGCAGGGGGCGTTTCCGGGGAGCTGTTTTTT
CDR3aa: CASSQGWGAGGVSGELFF

j_gene: TRBJ2-2
v_gene: TRBV29-1
abundance: once
d_gene: TRBD2
CDR3nt: TGCAGCGTCGAAGAGGGAGGGTCCACCGGGGAGCCGTTTTTT
CDR3aa: CSVEEGGSTGEPFF

j_gene: TRBJ2-5
v_gene: TRBV11-2
abundance: -
d_gene: -
CDR3nt: TGTACCAGCGGCTTTTATTTGCTAGGAGAGACCCAGTACTTC
CDR3aa: CTSGFYLLGETQYF

j_gene: TRBJ2-7
v_gene: TRBV5-6
abundance: -
d_gene: -
CDR3nt: TGTGCCAGCAGCGTGTCTCCGGGTTACGAGCAGTACTTC
CDR3aa: CASSVSPGYEQYF

j_gene: TRBJ2-1
v_gene: TRBV7-8
abundance: -
d_gene: TRBD2
CDR3nt: TGTGCCAGCAGCTCCTTTCCAGCGGGAGGTCCATACTACAATGAGCAGTTCTTC
CDR3aa: CASSSFPAGGPYYNEQFF

j_gene: TRBJ2-3
v_gene: TRBV20-1
abundance: -
d_gene: -
CDR3nt: TGCAGTACTAGAAGCGGTTATCCCATGGGCACAGATACGCATTATTTT
CDR3aa: CSTRSGYPMGTDTHYF

j_gene: TRBJ2-7
v_gene: TRBV4-2
abundance: -
d_gene: TRBD1
CDR3nt: TGTGCCAGCAACCACCGGACAGGGTACGGGCAGCACTTC
CDR3aa: CASNHRTGYGQHF

j_gene: TRBJ2-7
v_gene: TRBV11-2
abundance: -
d_gene: -
CDR3nt: TGTGCCAGCAGCTTAGAAGGCGCCCTATCCTTGGAGCAGAACTTC
CDR3aa: CASSLEGALSLEQNF

j_gene: TRBJ2-7
v_gene: TRBV6-5
abundance: -
d_gene: -
CDR3nt: TGTGCCAGCAGTTACTCGATGTCCGCGGACTACGAGCAGTACTTC
CDR3aa: CASSYSMSADYEQYF

j_gene: TRBJ2-7
v_gene: TRBV11-2
abundance: -
d_gene: TRBD1
CDR3nt: TGTGCCAGCAGCTCCGAAAGGGGGGGACAGGGCTACGGCGATCAGTACTTC
CDR3aa: CASSSERGGQGYGDQYF

j_gene: TRBJ2-5
v_gene: TRBV11-2
abundance: -
d_gene: -
CDR3nt: -
CDR3aa: CASSYNCQETQYF

j_gene: TRBJ2-7
v_gene: TRBV7-2
abundance: -
d_gene: -
CDR3nt: TGTGCCAGCAGCTTATCCCGGGACGCCACCTACGAGCAGTACTTC
CDR3aa: CASSLSRDATYEQYF

j_gene: TRBJ2-2
v_gene: TRBV5-1
abundance: few
d_gene: -
CDR3nt: TGCGCCAGCAGCTTGGCACCCGGAGCGAACACCGGGGAGCTGTTTTTT
CDR3aa: CASSLAPGANTGELFF